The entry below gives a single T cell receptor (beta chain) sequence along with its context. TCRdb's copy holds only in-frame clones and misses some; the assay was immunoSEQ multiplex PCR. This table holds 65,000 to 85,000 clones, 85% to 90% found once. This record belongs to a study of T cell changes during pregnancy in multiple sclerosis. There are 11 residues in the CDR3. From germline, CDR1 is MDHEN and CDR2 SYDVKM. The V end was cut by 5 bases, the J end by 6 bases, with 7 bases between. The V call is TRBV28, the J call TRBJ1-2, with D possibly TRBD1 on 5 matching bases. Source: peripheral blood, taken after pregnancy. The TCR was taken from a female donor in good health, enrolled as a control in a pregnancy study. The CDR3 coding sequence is TGTGCCAGCAGTCCCAGGGATGGCTACACCTTC. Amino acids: CASSPRDGYTF.